Described below is a single T cell receptor beta chain sequence and its context. Base qualities were left out, and no much larger clone turns up one base away. This specimen's time point label, per the study, means: cells obtained before transplantation from donor or recipient. In the mixed lymphocyte reactions, approximately 200,000 CFSE-labeled pre-transplant responders were plated with approximately 200,000 irradiated violet-dye-labeled stimulators and cultured for 6 days. After the mixed lymphocyte reaction, proliferating CD3+CD4+CFSE-low and CD3+CD8+CFSE-low responder cells were FACS-sorted on a BD Influx sorter. The data stem from a study of graft-versus-host responses after intestinal transplantation (dated by TCRdb to the early 2020s). With regard to the full study: Recipients received multivisceral, liver-intestinal, or isolated intestinal transplants. All recipients received anti-thymocyte globulin induction followed by maintenance tacrolimus and steroids for roughly three years. After intestinal transplantation, graft-versus-host and host-versus-graft alloreactive T cell clones in the graft, circulation and bone marrow were tracked using bulk TCR-beta CDR3 sequencing. To identify alloreactive clones, pre-transplant mixed lymphocyte reaction products were sequenced and compared with unstimulated pre-transplant donor and recipient T cells. The cohort enrolled about two dozen intestinal transplant recipients, one of whom was a retransplant, and a few patients without pretransplant specimens were excluded. A peak of at least 4% donor T cells among recipient peripheral blood mononuclear cells was the definition used for donor T cell macrochimerism. Rather than going through the commercial service, samples from three later patients were sequenced in-house on an Illumina MiSeq and processed with MiXCR.

Overall study outcomes, separate from this receptor: The relatively low number and heterogeneity of intestinal transplant patients limited the conclusions. In patients with donor T cell macrochimerism, the allografts had high GvH to HvG T cell clonal ratios. GvH clones were detected in recipient bone marrow, and some appeared earlier in ileal mucosa or blood, consistent with an intestinal mucosal origin. Early after transplant, declines in HvG clones were associated with peak levels of circulating GvH clones.

Trimming takes 6 bases off V and 4 bases off J; junction bases not matched to a gene: 3. From a lookup of the germline V gene, CDR1 and CDR2 are SGHTA and FQGNSA. The CDR3, cysteine through phenylalanine, is 13 amino acids long. Kept here is only the CDR3 DNA, which spans 39 bases and is read in frame from base 1. Libraries were made using the immunoSEQ multiplex PCR assay. For most patients, genomic DNA was isolated using the Qiagen DNeasy Blood and Tissue Kit and was shipped frozen to Adaptive Biotechnologies for TCR sequencing. For most patients, high-throughput TCR-beta CDR3 sequencing of genomic DNA was performed by Adaptive Biotechnologies. Regarding the original processing steps: TCR sequencing data were retrieved from Adaptive's ImmunoSEQ software for around 18 patients, whereas a few other patients were processed with MiXCR and VDJtools. CD4 versus CD8 sorting errors were corrected by removing sequences found in both subsets at a frequency ratio below 5:1. CDR3 nucleotide sequences shared between donor and recipient were removed because the origin of such sequences could not be assigned. To count as alloreactive, a clone needed at least 2-fold expansion over unstimulated cells and a minimum CFSE-low frequency of 0.002% (template counts) or 0.001% (read counts). A clone was considered mappable if detected in the sequenced pre-transplant spleen, lymph node, or MLR CFSE-low populations of the donor or recipient. The cumulative frequency of alloreactive clones was calculated as a percentage of all sequences, weighted by copy number. TCRdb provides this immuneACCESS table in a form limited to in-frame rearrangements. Some clones are lacking; in checked studies, under half of them reflect an unresolved V gene, and why the rest are absent is not known. V and J calls and clone size are as listed in that table; D and trimming were resolved from the DNA. Across this sample there are about 15,000 clones, with 30% to 40% seen only once. In total, the top ten clones hold approximately 15% of the sample.

This sequence uses TRBV7-2 and TRBJ1-1; TRBD1 lines up with 9 middle nucleotides. The sequence was obtained from a human patient who received an intestinal transplant. The source was alloreactive CD8+ T cells from a mixed lymphocyte reaction culture, collected before intestinal transplant. Explained via the paper, the cell subset or site label denotes: CFSE-low proliferating T cells sorted from roughly six-day pre-transplant mixed lymphocyte reaction (GvH or HvG direction). The DNA sequence reads TGTGCCAGCAGTCTGACAGGGGGCACTGAAGCTTTCTTT. It codes for CASSLTGGTEAFF.